A single sample is the source of the 15 T cell receptor beta chains below, sequenced in a study of blood T cell repertoires in COVID-19 (dated by TCRdb to about 2020). The library came from the immunoSEQ multiplex PCR assay. This is the immuneACCESS table as TCRdb keeps it, with only in-frame sequences that have V and J called. A part of the clones is gone; compared with another copy, unresolved V genes explain less than half, and the rest is unexplained. Within this sample are 130,000 or so clones, with roughly four fifths of them counted one time only. In total, the top ten clones hold 2% to 3% of the sample. The specimen was PBMCs or T cells enriched from blood (not recorded which). Source of these receptors: a man in his forties or fifties with acute COVID-19.

The CDR3 here is CASSTWTGEAFF. The CDR3 coding sequence is TGTGCCAGCAGCACCTGGACAGGGGAAGCTTTCTTT. The J gene is TRBJ1-1, the V gene TRBV5-5, with TRBD1 matching over 8 bases. CDR3 length: 12 residues. Germline loops: CDR1 SGHKS, CDR2 YYEKEE (reference sequence). V lost 4 bases and J lost 8; bases outside the gene matches: 4.

In the case of this clone: The sample holds other DNA sequences that translate to the same CDR3. The genes are TRBV19 and TRBJ1-5, with TRBD1 as a possible D gene (5 bases). The CDR3 runs to 14 residues. Germline V gene data show CDR1 as LNHDA and CDR2 as SQIVND (reference sequence). Trimming stripped 3 bases from V and 1 base from J, with 7 bases between. In DNA form, the CDR3 reads TGTGCCAGTAGTATCCAGGGCAGCAATCAGCCCCAGCATTTT. It codes for CASSIQGSNQPQHF.

V is TRBV5-1 and J is TRBJ2-3, with TRBD2 matching 7 bases. CDR3 length: 16 residues. CDR1 SGHRS and CDR2 YFSETQ come from the germline V gene. After removal of 1 base from V and 4 bases from J, the junction contained 9 bases not matched to a gene. In DNA, the CDR3 is TGCGCCAGCAGCTTGACAAGCGGGGTTAAAGCAGATACGCAGTATTTT. Translation gives CASSLTSGVKADTQYF.

This clone was seen only once. The rearrangement uses TRBV27 and TRBJ2-7; TRBD1 agrees at 10 bases. J gave up 5 bases and V 6 bases, and 13 bases lay outside the gene matches. The germline V gene has CDR1 MNHEY and CDR2 SMNVEV (reference sequence). This CDR3 spans 16 amino acids. CDR3 region: CASSPPLGTGVHEQYF. The CDR3 DNA reads as TGTGCCAGCAGCCCTCCATTGGGGACAGGGGTCCACGAGCAGTACTTC.

The chain has TRBV5-1 and TRBJ2-6, with 8 nucleotides matching TRBD1. Trimming at V came to 0 bases and at J to 1 base, leaving 6 bases not matched to a gene. This CDR3 region has 18 residues. Per the germline V gene, CDR1 is SGHRS and CDR2 is YFSETQ. This CDR3 is CASSLEGQVGSGANVLTF. CDR3 DNA: TGCGCCAGCAGCTTGGAGGGACAGGTGGGATCTGGGGCCAACGTCCTGACTTTC.

The CDR3 nucleotides read TGTGCCAGTAGTGCCTCGACAGGGAATATAGGAAAACTGTTTTTT. It translates to CASSASTGNIGKLFF. The gene calls are TRBV19 and TRBJ1-4; 7 positions match TRBD1. The length of the CDR3 is 15 residues. With 5 bases clipped from V and 10 bases from J, the junction kept 13 bases outside the gene matches. CDR1 LNHDA and CDR2 SQIVND come from the germline V gene (reference sequence).

The chain uses TRBV6-2 or TRBV6-3 and TRBJ1-1; D gene unclear. The ends were cut back, 2 bases at V and 1 base at J, with 5 bases in the middle. The CDR3 runs to 13 residues. Germline V gene data show CDR1 as MNHEY and CDR2 as SVGEGT. CDR3 residues: CASSYGQNTEAFF. The CDR3 nucleotides are TGTGCCAGCAGTTACGGGCAGAACACTGAAGCTTTCTTT.

The chain has TRBV18 and TRBJ1-1; tentative D call: TRBD1 (6 bases). The CDR3 totals 14 residues. Germline V gene lookup returns CDR1 KGHSH and CDR2 LQKENI. Trimming took 6 bases from V and 5 from J, leaving 16 bases between them. CDR3 sequence: CASSPTQGTTEAFF. As DNA, the CDR3 is TGTGCCAGCTCCCCTACACAGGGCACTACTGAAGCTTTCTTT.

A few counts support this clone. The CDR3 sequence: CASSEAGFTSSGNTIYF. CDR3 sequence (DNA): TGTGCCAGCAGTGAGGCAGGGTTTACCTCCTCTGGAAACACCATATATTTT. The chain links TRBV6-1 to TRBJ1-3; possible D gene TRBD1, 5 bases. The CDR3 runs 17 residues. Germline CDR1 and CDR2: MNHNS and SASEGT. The V end was cut by 3 bases, the J end by 0 bases, with 15 bases between.

This clone was observed a handful of times. The chain carries TRBV5-1 and TRBJ2-4; unclear D gene. CDR1 SGHRS and CDR2 YFSETQ come from the germline V gene. Trimming removed 0 bases from V and 0 bases from J, with 4 bases in between. The CDR3 covers 14 residues. Written as DNA, the CDR3 is TGCGCCAGCAGCTTGGACTCAGCCAAAAACATTCAGTACTTC. Protein: CASSLDSAKNIQYF.

V and J are TRBV11-3 and TRBJ2-1, with D possibly being TRBD2 (5 bases). V was cut by 5 bases and J by 7 bases, with 9 bases left in between. Germline V lookup: CDR1 SGHNT, CDR2 YENEEA. The CDR3 totals 12 residues. In DNA form, the CDR3 reads TGTGCCAGCAGCGGGAGAGGTAATGAGCAGTTCTTC. Translating gives CASSGRGNEQFF.

The V and J genes are TRBV19 and TRBJ2-1; 7 bases are a match to TRBD2. This CDR3 contains 14 residues. The germline V gene encodes CDR1 LNHDA and CDR2 SQIVND (reference sequence). V lost 7 bases, J lost 4 bases, and 7 bases stayed unmatched. CDR3 nucleotides: TGTGCCAGTAACGGCGGGAGAGGTTACAATGAGCAGTTCTTC. This translates into CASNGGRGYNEQFF.

This clone has a single count. The chain has TRBV7-2 and TRBJ1-6; 10 bases agree with TRBD1. Losses at the gene ends were 4 bases for V and 5 bases for J; bases not matched to a gene: 5. The CDR3 covers 16 residues. Germline V gene lookup returns CDR1 SGHTA and CDR2 FQGNSA. CDR3: CASSWGQGFNNSPLHF. The CDR3 nucleotides read TGTGCCAGCAGCTGGGGACAGGGGTTCAATAATTCACCCCTCCACTTT.

This chain uses TRBV7-3 with TRBJ2-3; D might be TRBD2 (6 bases). Trimming took 4 bases from V and 0 from J, leaving 11 bases between them. Germline V gene data show CDR1 as SGHTA and CDR2 as FQGTGA. This CDR3 spans 15 amino acids. CDR3 DNA sequence: TGTGCCAGCAGCTCCGGGACTTCTAGCACAGATACGCAGTATTTT. Encoded protein: CASSSGTSSTDTQYF.

The rearrangement uses TRBV5-6 and TRBJ2-1; D gene ambiguous. The CDR3 totals 12 residues. Germline V gene data show CDR1 as SGHDT and CDR2 as YYEEEE. With 2 bases removed from V and 11 bases from J, the gap between germline ends came to 11 bases. CDR3: CASSLLSPQQFF. The DNA for the CDR3 is TGTGCCAGCAGCTTACTAAGTCCCCAGCAGTTCTTC.